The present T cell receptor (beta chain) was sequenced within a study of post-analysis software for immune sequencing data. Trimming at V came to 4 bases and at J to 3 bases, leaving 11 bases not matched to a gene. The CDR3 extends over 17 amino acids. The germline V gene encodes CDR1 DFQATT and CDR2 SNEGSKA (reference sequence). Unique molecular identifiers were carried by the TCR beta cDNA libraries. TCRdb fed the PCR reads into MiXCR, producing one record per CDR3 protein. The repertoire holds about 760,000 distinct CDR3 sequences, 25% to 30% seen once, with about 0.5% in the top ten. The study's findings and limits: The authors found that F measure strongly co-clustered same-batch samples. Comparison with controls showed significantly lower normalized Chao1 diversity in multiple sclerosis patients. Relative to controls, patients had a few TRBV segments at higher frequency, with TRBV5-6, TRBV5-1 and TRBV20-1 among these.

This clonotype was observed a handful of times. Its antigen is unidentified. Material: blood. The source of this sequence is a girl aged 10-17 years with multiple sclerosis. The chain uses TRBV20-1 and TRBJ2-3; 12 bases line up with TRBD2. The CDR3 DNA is TGCAGTGCTACAACTAGCGGGAGGCGTGGAGGGACAGATACGCAGTATTTT. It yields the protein CSATTSGRRGGTDTQYF.